The T cell receptor (beta chain) under discussion was sequenced for a study of T cell repertoires in cytomegalovirus infection (dated by TCRdb to about 2019). Some background on the complete study: Recently identified HLA-C-restricted CMV epitopes, whose presentation resists viral immunomodulation, were targeted by peptide stimulations together with well-studied HLA-B-restricted epitopes. Donor HLA type was relevant to the analysis, because carriage of CMV infection together with the matching HLA type was indicated by public TCR beta signatures. General study outcomes and caveats: Carriers of CMV infection plus the relevant HLA type were discriminated by the cumulative frequency of public TCR beta family members in the study cohort and in an independent roughly 320-donor cohort. The ex vivo response was dominated by HLA-C-restricted CMV-specific TCR beta clonotypes, which also provided the single most frequent clonotype in two of eight donors.

Sequenced on an Illumina HiSeq 1500. TCRdb trimmed the raw reads at Q25, called clones with MiXCR and kept productive beta chains. All rows with the same CDR3 protein become a single entry with the most common DNA and genes. The sample has about 920,000 distinct CDR3 sequences on record, around 32% of them singletons. Roughly an eighth of the sample belongs to the ten largest clones. In light of the paper, this sample's treatment or condition label describes: in vitro stimulation with specific CMV peptide epitopes to enrich CMV-specific T cells. The CDR3 contains 11 residues, cysteine and phenylalanine counted. The retained sequence is limited to the CDR3, 33 bases, with the frame set at the first base. V sheds 5 bases and J sheds 2 bases, leaving 2 bases between their ends. For CDR1 and CDR2, the germline V gene (reference sequence) lists MNHEY and SMNVEV. There are many counts of this clonotype. Its antigen remains undetermined. One base away there is no much larger clone; base qualities are not given.

Recombination joined TRBV27 with TRBJ2-3; no D gene can be assigned with confidence. Specimen: cultured CD8+ T cells from PBMCs, collected from culture after CMV antigen stimulation. This clonotype was sampled from a human donor in good health (CMV status not recorded). Some clones in this sample may be carry-over from other donors' samples. The CDR3 corresponds to CASSNTDTQYF. The DNA is TGTGCCAGCAGTAACACAGATACGCAGTATTTT.